This TCR beta chain was captured by sequencing in a study of blood T cell repertoires in COVID-19. The V end was cut by 1 base, the J end by 4 bases, with 9 bases between. This CDR3 comprises 14 residues. CDR1 MNHEY and CDR2 SVGEGT come from the germline V gene. TCRdb keeps only in-frame clones here, not all; method: immunoSEQ multiplex PCR. The sample has some 460,000 clones, about 85% seen once; the top ten hold approximately 0.7%. The cohort comprised adults aged about 18 to 90 years residing in under 25 US areas. Participant-given clinical history determined each cohort assignment. Donors of Cohort 3 who recovered were those that had two negative PCRs, clearance, or symptom resolution. This clone was detected many times.

The specimen sequenced was PBMCs or T cells enriched from blood (not recorded which). The TCR comes from a woman younger than 35 who had recovered from COVID-19. V and J are TRBV6-2 or TRBV6-3 and TRBJ2-3; D unresolved. DNA of the CDR3: TGTGCCAGCAGTTACTTCTCAGGCGCAGATACGCAGTATTTT. Translation gives CASSYFSGADTQYF.